The rows below give T cell receptor beta chains drawn from one sample of a study of T-cell memory formation after mild COVID-19. One entry per CDR3 protein, called by TCRdb with MiXCR from the 5' RACE reads. The sample lists 300,000 to 400,000 distinct CDR3 sequences; 28% were seen once. Sequencing used PBMCs or a T cell subset sorted from them (not recorded which). All receptors derive from an adult woman who had mild COVID-19 (a few samples of this study predate the infection). Cell type and time point are not known. Each CDR3 is given with its conserved first and last residue. D genes are given only for firm matches. A clone size is listed for some rows: how often the clone was seen (once, few, many), or a class if it is expanded.

V gene	D gene	J gene	clone size	CDR3 protein	CDR3 DNA
TRBV5-6	.	TRBJ2-7	.	CASSIRDLSPYEQYF	TGTGCCAGCAGCATCCGGGACCTTTCCCCCTACGAGCAGTACTTC
TRBV27	.	TRBJ1-5	.	CASSFSTGDNQPQHF	TGTGCCAGCAGTTTTTCGACAGGAGACAATCAGCCCCAGCATTTT
TRBV7-9	TRBD1	TRBJ2-1	few	CASSLAGQGANEQFF	TGTGCCAGCAGCTTAGCGGGACAGGGGGCCAATGAGCAGTTCTTC
TRBV2	.	TRBJ2-3	once	CASRRLTTSTDTQYF	TGTGCCAGCAGGAGACTAACTACTAGCACAGATACGCAGTATTTT
TRBV6-6	.	TRBJ2-7	.	CASTLRGGLGDLEQYF	TGTGCCAGCACCCTACGAGGTGGCCTAGGGGATCTCGAGCAGTACTTC
TRBV14	.	TRBJ2-2	.	CASSQDRAIGELFF	TGTGCCAGCAGCCAAGACAGGGCAATCGGGGAGCTGTTTTTT
TRBV6-5	.	TRBJ1-6	.	CASSYSNSPLHF	TGTGCCAGCAGTTACTCTAATTCACCCCTCCACTTT
TRBV18	.	TRBJ2-3	.	CASSPRPVPDTQYF	TGTGCCAGCTCACCCCGGCCTGTTCCAGATACGCAGTATTTT
TRBV30	.	TRBJ2-3	.	CAWSPTHYTQYF	TGTGCCTGGAGTCCCACACATTATACGCAGTATTTT
TRBV6-5	TRBD1	TRBJ2-3	few	CASSYFTGDTDTQYF	TGTGCCAGCAGTTACTTCACAGGGGACACAGATACGCAGTATTTT
TRBV7-2	.	TRBJ2-1	many	CATVAGWYEQFF	TGTGCCACCGTGGCGGGCTGGTATGAGCAGTTCTTC
TRBV24-1	TRBD2	TRBJ2-3	few	CATSVTPSSGGTTDTQYF	TGTGCCACCAGTGTCACCCCATCGTCGGGGGGGACCACAGATACGCAGTATTTT
TRBV7-9	TRBD1	TRBJ1-2	.	CASSDPSQRTGLGYTF	TGTGCCAGCAGCGACCCAAGCCAGCGGACAGGGCTCGGCTACACCTTC
TRBV20-1	.	TRBJ1-2	.	CSARGNLVRGIYGYTF	TGCAGTGCTAGAGGGAATTTGGTACGGGGGATCTATGGCTACACCTTC
TRBV15	TRBD2	TRBJ2-3	.	CATSRDLSGSTDTQYF	TGTGCCACCAGCAGAGATCTTAGCGGGAGCACAGATACGCAGTATTTT
TRBV24-1	TRBD1	TRBJ2-7	few	CAAQTGGGEQYF	TGTGCCGCCCAAACAGGGGGCGGCGAGCAGTACTTC
TRBV7-2	TRBD2	TRBJ2-2	.	CASSLQAGGGNGELFF	TGTGCCAGCAGCTTACAAGCGGGAGGTGGGAACGGGGAGCTGTTTTTT
TRBV9	.	TRBJ2-5	few	CASSVPGSETQYF	TGTGCCAGCAGCGTACCAGGGTCGGAGACCCAGTACTTC
TRBV7-8	TRBD1	TRBJ1-5	few	CASSFGGGPSNQPQHF	TGTGCCAGCAGCTTCGGAGGGGGCCCTAGCAATCAGCCCCAGCATTTT
TRBV7-9	.	TRBJ2-1	.	CASSLGGGPLDEQFF	TGTGCCAGCAGCTTAGGAGGGGGACCCCTCGATGAGCAGTTCTTC
TRBV24-1	.	TRBJ1-2	.	CATSDLGSNYGYTF	TGTGCCACCAGTGATTTGGGCAGCAACTATGGCTACACCTTC
TRBV19	TRBD1	TRBJ1-1	.	CASSIGRGTVMFF	TGTGCCAGTAGTATTGGTCGCGGGACAGTCATGTTCTTT
TRBV7-6	TRBD1	TRBJ1-3	.	CASSLAGGQGEGGNTIYF	TGTGCCAGCAGCTTAGCAGGGGGCCAGGGGGAAGGTGGAAACACCATATATTTT
TRBV20-1	TRBD1	TRBJ2-7	.	CSASYRGRTYEQYF	TGCAGTGCTAGTTACAGGGGGCGGACCTACGAGCAGTACTTC
TRBV29-1	.	TRBJ2-5	few	CSFRGPQETQYF	TGCAGCTTTCGAGGGCCTCAAGAGACCCAGTACTTC
TRBV7-9	.	TRBJ2-4	few	CASSFSLRELKNIQYF	TGTGCCAGCAGCTTTTCGTTAAGAGAACTCAAAAACATTCAGTACTTC
TRBV24-1	.	TRBJ2-7	few	CATSDSGRPYEQYF	TGTGCCACCAGTGATTCTGGCAGACCCTACGAGCAGTACTTC
TRBV12-3/TRBV12-4	TRBD2	TRBJ2-1	few	CASSRTGAGLYNEQFF	TGTGCCAGCAGTCGCACTGGAGCGGGACTCTACAATGAGCAGTTCTTC
TRBV20-1	TRBD2	TRBJ2-5	few	CSASTSGRARLETQYF	TGCAGTGCTTCGACTAGCGGGAGGGCCCGATTGGAGACCCAGTACTTC
TRBV14	.	TRBJ2-3	few	CASSQEWGADTQYF	TGTGCCAGCAGCCAAGAGTGGGGCGCAGATACGCAGTATTTT
TRBV29-1	.	TRBJ2-1	.	CSVESGGGYNEQFF	TGCAGCGTTGAATCGGGTGGTGGTTACAATGAGCAGTTCTTC
TRBV4-2	TRBD2	TRBJ2-5	few	CASSQAGGGGQETQYF	TGTGCCAGCAGCCAAGCCGGGGGCGGGGGGCAAGAGACCCAGTACTTC
TRBV11-2	TRBD2	TRBJ2-3	.	CASSLGGTSGASTDTQYF	TGTGCCAGCAGCTTAGGAGGGACTAGCGGGGCAAGCACAGATACGCAGTATTTT
TRBV7-8	.	TRBJ1-5	.	CASSLDSAARGQPQHF	TGTGCCAGCAGCTTAGATTCGGCGGCCCGGGGGCAGCCCCAGCATTTT
TRBV20-1	.	TRBJ2-3	.	CSGRTPNTDTQYF	TGCAGTGGGAGGACCCCGAACACAGATACGCAGTATTTT
TRBV7-3	.	TRBJ2-3	.	CASSFPSSGRSTDTQYF	TGTGCCAGCAGCTTCCCAAGTAGCGGACGCAGCACAGATACGCAGTATTTT
TRBV19	.	TRBJ1-4	few	CATGGPFRDEKLFF	TGTGCCACGGGAGGACCATTTAGGGATGAAAAACTGTTTTTT
TRBV15	.	TRBJ1-1	.	CATSRGGRGSDTEAFF	TGTGCCACCAGCAGAGGGGGAAGGGGGTCGGACACTGAAGCTTTCTTT
TRBV18	TRBD1	TRBJ2-7	many	CASSQTGTTPYEQYF	TGTGCCAGCTCACAGACAGGGACCACTCCCTACGAGCAGTACTTC
TRBV12-3/TRBV12-4	TRBD2	TRBJ2-3	few	CASSPGTSGGSTDTQYF	TGTGCCAGCAGCCCCGGGACTAGCGGGGGTAGCACAGATACGCAGTATTTT
TRBV3-1	.	TRBJ2-7	.	CASSQGRSYEQYF	TGTGCCAGCAGCCAGGGGCGCTCCTACGAGCAGTACTTC
TRBV11-2	TRBD1	TRBJ2-1	few	CASSSRDSHLSYNEQFF	TGTGCCAGCAGCTCCCGGGACAGCCACCTCTCCTACAATGAGCAGTTCTTC
TRBV7-2	.	TRBJ1-2	few	CASSLIRTGGAEGYTF	TGTGCCAGCAGCCTCATAAGGACGGGGGGCGCGGAGGGCTACACCTTC
TRBV12-3/TRBV12-4	.	TRBJ2-5	few	CASSLSGKTQYF	TGTGCCAGCAGTTTATCAGGGAAGACCCAGTACTTC
TRBV9	TRBD1	TRBJ1-5	.	CASSFLGQPDQPQHF	TGTGCCAGCAGCTTCCTGGGACAGCCTGATCAGCCCCAGCATTTT
TRBV7-6	.	TRBJ2-1	few	CASSLAGHGTANEQFF	TGTGCCAGCAGCTTAGCGGGACATGGTACAGCGAATGAGCAGTTCTTC
TRBV24-1	.	TRBJ2-3	.	CATSDTRGADTQYF	TGTGCCACCAGTGACACGAGGGGAGCAGATACGCAGTATTTT
TRBV7-6	TRBD1	TRBJ2-2	many	CASSQRQGDRTGELFF	TGTGCCAGCAGCCAAAGACAGGGGGATCGAACCGGGGAGCTGTTTTTT
TRBV6-2/TRBV6-3	TRBD2	TRBJ2-7	.	CASSPAGGIHEQYF	TGTGCCAGCAGTCCGGCGGGAGGAATCCACGAGCAGTACTTC
TRBV9	.	TRBJ1-1	.	CASSPHGGENTEAFF	TGTGCCAGCAGCCCCCACGGGGGTGAGAACACTGAAGCTTTCTTT
TRBV12-3/TRBV12-4	.	TRBJ1-1	few	CASSLAQGRGLNTEAFF	TGTGCCAGCAGTTTAGCCCAGGGGAGGGGCCTGAACACTGAAGCTTTCTTT
TRBV20-1	TRBD2	TRBJ2-1	few	CSASPGLESYNEQFF	TGCAGTGCTTCCCCGGGACTAGAATCCTACAATGAGCAGTTCTTC
TRBV7-9	TRBD2	TRBJ2-1	.	CAGGESGGFNEQFF	TGTGCCGGAGGGGAAAGCGGGGGGTTCAATGAGCAGTTCTTC
TRBV2	.	TRBJ2-3	.	CASSENGVSTDTQYF	TGTGCCAGCAGTGAGAACGGGGTTTCCACAGATACGCAGTATTTT
TRBV9	.	TRBJ1-4	.	CASSVAAAGWSQEKLFF	TGTGCCAGCAGCGTAGCGGCCGCGGGGTGGTCGCAAGAAAAACTGTTTTTT
TRBV4-2	.	TRBJ1-2	.	CASSPLAGTNDYGYTF	TGTGCCAGCAGCCCCCTAGCGGGCACGAATGACTATGGCTACACCTTC
TRBV12-3/TRBV12-4	TRBD1	TRBJ2-7	few	CASSLRDRTYEQYF	TGTGCCAGCAGCCTCCGGGACAGGACCTACGAGCAGTACTTC